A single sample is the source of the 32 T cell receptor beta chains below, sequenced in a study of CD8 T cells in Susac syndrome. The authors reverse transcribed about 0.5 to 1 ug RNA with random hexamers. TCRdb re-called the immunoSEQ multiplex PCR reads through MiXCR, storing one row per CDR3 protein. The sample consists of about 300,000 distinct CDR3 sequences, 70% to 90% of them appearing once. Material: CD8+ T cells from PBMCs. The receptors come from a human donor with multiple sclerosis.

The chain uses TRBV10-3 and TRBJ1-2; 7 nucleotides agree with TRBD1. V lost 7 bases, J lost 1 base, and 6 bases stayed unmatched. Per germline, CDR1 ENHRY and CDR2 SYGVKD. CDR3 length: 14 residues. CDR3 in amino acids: CAITGDSLNYGYTF. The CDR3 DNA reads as TGTGCCATCACTGGGGACAGCCTTAACTATGGCTACACCTTC.

The CDR3 region has the DNA TGCGCCAGCAGCCAGGGTTCGGGACTAGCTGCAGATACGCAGTATTTT. The encoded protein is CASSQGSGLAADTQYF. J is TRBJ2-3 and V is TRBV4-1; TRBD2 aligns across 9 bases. The CDR3 is 16 amino acids. The V segment lost 3 bases and the J segment 4 bases; nucleotides outside the gene matches: 8. From germline, CDR1 is MGHRA and CDR2 YSYEKL.

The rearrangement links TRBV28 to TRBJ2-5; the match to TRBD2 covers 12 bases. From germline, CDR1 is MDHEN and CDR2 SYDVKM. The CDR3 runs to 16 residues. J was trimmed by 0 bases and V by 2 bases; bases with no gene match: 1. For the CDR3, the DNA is TGTGCCAGCAGTTTACTAGCGGGAGGGGACCAAGAGACCCAGTACTTC. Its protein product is CASSLLAGGDQETQYF.

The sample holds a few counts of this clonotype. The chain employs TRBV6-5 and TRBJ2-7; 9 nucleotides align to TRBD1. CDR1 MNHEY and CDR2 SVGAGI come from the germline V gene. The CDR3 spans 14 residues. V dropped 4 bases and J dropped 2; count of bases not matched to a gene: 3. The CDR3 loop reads CASSSGQGPYEQYF. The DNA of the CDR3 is TGTGCCAGCAGTTCCGGACAGGGGCCCTACGAGCAGTACTTC.

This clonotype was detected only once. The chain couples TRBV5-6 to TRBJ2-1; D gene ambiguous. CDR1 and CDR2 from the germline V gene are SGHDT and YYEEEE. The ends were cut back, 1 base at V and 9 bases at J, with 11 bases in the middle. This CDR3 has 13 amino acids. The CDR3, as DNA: TGTGCCAGCAGCTTGAGTACTTTTGGTGAGCAGTTCTTC. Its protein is CASSLSTFGEQFF.

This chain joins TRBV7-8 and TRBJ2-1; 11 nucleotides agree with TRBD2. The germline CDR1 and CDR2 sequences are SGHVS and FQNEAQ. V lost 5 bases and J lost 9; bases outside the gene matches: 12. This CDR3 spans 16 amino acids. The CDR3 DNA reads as TGTGCCAGCAGCCTCCTACTAGCGGGAGTGAGAATTGAGCAGTTCTTC. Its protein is CASSLLLAGVRIEQFF.

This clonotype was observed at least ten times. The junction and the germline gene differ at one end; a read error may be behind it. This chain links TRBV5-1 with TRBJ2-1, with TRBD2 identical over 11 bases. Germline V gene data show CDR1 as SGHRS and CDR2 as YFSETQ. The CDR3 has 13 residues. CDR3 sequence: CASSLAGGNEQFF. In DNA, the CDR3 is TGTGCCAGCAGTCTAGCGGGGGGCAATGAGCAGTTCTTC. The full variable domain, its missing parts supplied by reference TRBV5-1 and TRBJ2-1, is KAGVTQTPRYLIKTRGQQVTLSCSPISGHRSVSWYQQTPGQGLQFLFEYFSETQRNKGNFPGRFSGRQFSNSRSEMNVSTLELGDSALYLCASSLAGGNEQFFGPGTRLTVL.

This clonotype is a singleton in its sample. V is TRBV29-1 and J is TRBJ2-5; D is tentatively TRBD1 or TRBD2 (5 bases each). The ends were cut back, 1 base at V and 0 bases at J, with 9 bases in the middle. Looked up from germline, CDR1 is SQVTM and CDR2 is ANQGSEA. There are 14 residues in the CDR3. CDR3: CSVEGLGDQETQYF. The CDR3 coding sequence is TGCAGCGTTGAAGGTTTGGGGGACCAAGAGACCCAGTACTTC.

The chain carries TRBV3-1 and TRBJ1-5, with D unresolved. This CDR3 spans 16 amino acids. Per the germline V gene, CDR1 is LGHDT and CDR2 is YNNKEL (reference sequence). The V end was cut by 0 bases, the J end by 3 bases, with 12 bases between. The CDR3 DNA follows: TGTGCCAGCAGCCAAGATCCCCGGGGTACCAATCAGCCCCAGCATTTT. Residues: CASSQDPRGTNQPQHF.

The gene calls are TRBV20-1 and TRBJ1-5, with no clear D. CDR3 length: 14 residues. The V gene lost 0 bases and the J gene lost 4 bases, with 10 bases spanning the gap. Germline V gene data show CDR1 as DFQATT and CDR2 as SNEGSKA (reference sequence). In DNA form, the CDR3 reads TGCAGTGCTAGAGAAGGTCAACCAAATCAGCCCCAGCATTTT. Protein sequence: CSAREGQPNQPQHF.

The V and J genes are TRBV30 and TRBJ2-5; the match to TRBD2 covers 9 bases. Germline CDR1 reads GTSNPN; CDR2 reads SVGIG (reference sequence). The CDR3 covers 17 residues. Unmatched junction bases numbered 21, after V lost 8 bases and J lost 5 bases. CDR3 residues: CATWSFAPSGTHETQYF. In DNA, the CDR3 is TGTGCCACCTGGAGTTTCGCGCCTAGCGGGACGCATGAGACCCAGTACTTC.

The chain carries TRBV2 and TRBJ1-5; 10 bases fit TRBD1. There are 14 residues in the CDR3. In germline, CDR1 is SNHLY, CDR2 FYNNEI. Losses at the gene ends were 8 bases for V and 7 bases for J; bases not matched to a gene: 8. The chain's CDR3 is CASELDRGVQPQHF. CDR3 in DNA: TGTGCCAGCGAACTGGACAGGGGGGTCCAGCCCCAGCATTTT.

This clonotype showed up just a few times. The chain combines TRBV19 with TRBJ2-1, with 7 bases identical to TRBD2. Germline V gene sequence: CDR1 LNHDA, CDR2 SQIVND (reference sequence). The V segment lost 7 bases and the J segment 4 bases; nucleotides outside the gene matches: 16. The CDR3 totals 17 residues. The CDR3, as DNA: TGTGCCAGTAACGGGGAGGGGAGAGGGGCAATGTACAATGAGCAGTTCTTC. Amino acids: CASNGEGRGAMYNEQFF.

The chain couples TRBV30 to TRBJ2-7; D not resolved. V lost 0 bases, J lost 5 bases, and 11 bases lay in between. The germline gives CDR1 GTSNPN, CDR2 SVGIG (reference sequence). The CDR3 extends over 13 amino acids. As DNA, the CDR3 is TGTGCCTGGAGTGTAACTGGTTTCGACGAGCAGTACTTC. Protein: CAWSVTGFDEQYF.

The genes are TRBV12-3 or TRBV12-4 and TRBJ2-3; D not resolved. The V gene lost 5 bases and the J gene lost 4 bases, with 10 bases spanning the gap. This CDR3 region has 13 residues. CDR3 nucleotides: TGTGCCAGCAGTCACTCCATACCAGATACGCAGTATTTT. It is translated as CASSHSIPDTQYF.

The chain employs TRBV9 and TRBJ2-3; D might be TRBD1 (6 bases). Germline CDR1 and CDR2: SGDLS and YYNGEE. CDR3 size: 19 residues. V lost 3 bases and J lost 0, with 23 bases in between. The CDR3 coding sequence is TGTGCCAGCAGCGACCCACTCACCCCGACAGGATCTAGCACAGATACGCAGTATTTT. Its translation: CASSDPLTPTGSSTDTQYF.

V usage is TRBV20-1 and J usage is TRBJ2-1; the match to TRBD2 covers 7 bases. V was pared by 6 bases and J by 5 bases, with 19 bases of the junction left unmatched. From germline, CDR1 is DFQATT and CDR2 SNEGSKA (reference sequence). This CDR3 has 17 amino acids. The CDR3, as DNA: TGCAGTGCGCAAGAACGGCGGGGCGGGAGCGTCGACAATGAGCAGTTCTTC. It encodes CSAQERRGGSVDNEQFF.

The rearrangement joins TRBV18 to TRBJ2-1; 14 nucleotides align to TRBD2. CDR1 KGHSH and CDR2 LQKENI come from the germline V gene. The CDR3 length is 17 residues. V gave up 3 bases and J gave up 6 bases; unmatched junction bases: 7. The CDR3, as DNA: TGTGCCAGCTCACCTCCTAGGACTAGCGGGGGGTTCAATGAGCAGTTCTTC. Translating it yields CASSPPRTSGGFNEQFF.

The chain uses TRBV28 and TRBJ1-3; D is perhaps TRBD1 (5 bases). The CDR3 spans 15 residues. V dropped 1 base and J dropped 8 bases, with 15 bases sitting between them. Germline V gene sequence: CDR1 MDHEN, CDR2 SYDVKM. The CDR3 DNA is TGTGCCAGCAGTTTATCCTACACCGGGGGAGACACCATATATTTT. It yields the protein CASSLSYTGGDTIYF.

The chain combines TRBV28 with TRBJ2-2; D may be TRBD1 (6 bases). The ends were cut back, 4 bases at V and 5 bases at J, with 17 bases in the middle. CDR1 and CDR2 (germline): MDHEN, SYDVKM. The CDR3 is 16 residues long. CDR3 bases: TGTGCCAGCAGTTCGGACAGAACCCCGGCGACCGGGGAGCTGTTTTTT. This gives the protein CASSSDRTPATGELFF.

The CDR3 reads CASSIGTGGNEQFF. DNA for the CDR3: TGTGCCAGTAGTATTGGAACTGGGGGGAATGAGCAGTTCTTC. The chain recombines TRBV19 with TRBJ2-1; D might be TRBD2 (6 bases). The CDR3 is 14 amino acids. With 3 bases removed from V and 7 bases from J, the gap between germline ends came to 13 bases. The germline CDR1 and CDR2 sequences are LNHDA and SQIVND (reference sequence).

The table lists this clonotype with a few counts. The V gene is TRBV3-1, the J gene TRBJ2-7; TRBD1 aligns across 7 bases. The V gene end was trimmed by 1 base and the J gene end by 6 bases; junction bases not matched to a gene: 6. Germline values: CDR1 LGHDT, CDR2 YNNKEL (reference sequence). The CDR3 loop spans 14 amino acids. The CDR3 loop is CASSQALTGLEQYF. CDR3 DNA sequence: TGTGCCAGCAGCCAAGCCCTGACAGGGCTCGAGCAGTACTTC.

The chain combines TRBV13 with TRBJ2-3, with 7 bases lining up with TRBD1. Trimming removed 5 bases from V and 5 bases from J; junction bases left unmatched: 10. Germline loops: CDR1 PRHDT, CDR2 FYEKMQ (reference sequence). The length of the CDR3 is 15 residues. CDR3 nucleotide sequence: TGTGCCAGCAGCCCCGGGACAGTCCACAGAGATACGCAGTATTTT. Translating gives CASSPGTVHRDTQYF.

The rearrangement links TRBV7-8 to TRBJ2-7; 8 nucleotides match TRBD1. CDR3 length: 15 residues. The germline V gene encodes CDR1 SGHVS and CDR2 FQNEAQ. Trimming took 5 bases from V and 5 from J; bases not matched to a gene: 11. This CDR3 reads CASSLEDRVRDEQYF. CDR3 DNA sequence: TGTGCCAGCAGCCTAGAGGACAGGGTTAGGGACGAGCAGTACTTC.

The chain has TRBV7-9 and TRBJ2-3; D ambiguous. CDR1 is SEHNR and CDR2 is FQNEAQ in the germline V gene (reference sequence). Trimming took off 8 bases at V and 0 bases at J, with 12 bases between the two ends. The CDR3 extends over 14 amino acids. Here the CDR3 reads CASGPSTSTDTQYF. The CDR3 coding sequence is TGTGCCAGCGGGCCCTCCACTAGCACAGATACGCAGTATTTT.

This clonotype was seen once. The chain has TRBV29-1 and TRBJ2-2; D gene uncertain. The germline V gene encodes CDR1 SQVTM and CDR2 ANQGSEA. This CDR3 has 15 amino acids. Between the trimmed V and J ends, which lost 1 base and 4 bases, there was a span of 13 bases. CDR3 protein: CSVEVKGRSTGELFF. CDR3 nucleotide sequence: TGCAGCGTTGAAGTTAAAGGCCGGAGCACCGGGGAGCTGTTTTTT.

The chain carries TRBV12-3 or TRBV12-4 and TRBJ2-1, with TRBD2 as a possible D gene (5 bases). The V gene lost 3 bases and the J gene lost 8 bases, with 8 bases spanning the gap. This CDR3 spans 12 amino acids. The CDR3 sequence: CASSLLDYEQFF. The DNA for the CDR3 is TGTGCCAGCAGTTTGCTGGACTATGAGCAGTTCTTC.

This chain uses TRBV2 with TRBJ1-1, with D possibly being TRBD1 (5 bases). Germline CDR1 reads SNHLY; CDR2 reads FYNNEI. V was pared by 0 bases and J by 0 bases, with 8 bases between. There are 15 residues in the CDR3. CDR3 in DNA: TGTGCCAGCAGTGAAGCCGTGGGGCTGAACACTGAAGCTTTCTTT. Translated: CASSEAVGLNTEAFF. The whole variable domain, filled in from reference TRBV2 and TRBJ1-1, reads EPEVTQTPSHQVTQMGQEVILRCVPISNHLYFYWYRQILGQKVEFLVSFYNNEISEKSEIFDDQFSVERPDGSNFTLKIRSTKLEDSAMYFCASSEAVGLNTEAFFGQGTRLTVV.

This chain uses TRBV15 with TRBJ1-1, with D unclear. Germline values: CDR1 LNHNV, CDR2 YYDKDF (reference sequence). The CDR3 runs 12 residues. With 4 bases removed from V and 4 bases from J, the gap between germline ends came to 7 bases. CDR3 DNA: TGTGCCACCAGCATGACCGGCACTGAAGCTTTCTTT. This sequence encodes CATSMTGTEAFF.

The CDR3 DNA sequence: TGTGCCTGGGGCGGCGGGTCTGGAAACACCATATATTTT. Its translation is CAWGGGSGNTIYF. V gene TRBV30 combines with J gene TRBJ1-3; no clear D. Germline V lookup: CDR1 GTSNPN, CDR2 SVGIG (reference sequence). V was pared by 5 bases and J by 1 base, with 9 bases between. This CDR3 has 13 residues. Using reference TRBV30 and TRBJ1-3 for the parts outside the CDR3, the full variable domain is SQTIHQWPATLVQPVGSPLSLECTVEGTSNPNLYWYRQAAGRGLQLLFYSVGIGQISSEVPQNLSASRPQDRQFILSSKKLLLSDSGFYLCAWGGGSGNTIYFGEGSWLTVV.

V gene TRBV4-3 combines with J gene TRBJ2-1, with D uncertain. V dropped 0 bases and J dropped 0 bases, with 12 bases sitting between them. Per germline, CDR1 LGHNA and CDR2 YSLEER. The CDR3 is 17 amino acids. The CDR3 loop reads CASSQDRTSSSYNEQFF. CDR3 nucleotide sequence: TGCGCCAGCAGCCAAGATCGAACTTCCTCCTCCTACAATGAGCAGTTCTTC.

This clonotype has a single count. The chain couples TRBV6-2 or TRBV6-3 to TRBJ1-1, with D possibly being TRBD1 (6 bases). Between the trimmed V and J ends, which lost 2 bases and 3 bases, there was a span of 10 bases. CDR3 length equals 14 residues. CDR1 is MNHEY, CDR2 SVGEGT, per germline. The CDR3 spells CASSYGGLYTEAFF. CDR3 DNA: TGTGCCAGCAGTTACGGGGGCCTGTACACTGAAGCTTTCTTT.